These 24 T cell receptor beta chains were all obtained from the same sample, sequenced in a study of PD-1 blockade in classical Hodgkin lymphoma (dated by TCRdb to 2018 to 2020). In the paper's terms, the time point label means: newly diagnosed, previously untreated cHL patient sample. A Miltenyi CD8+ T cell isolation kit was used for magnetic negative selection to purify CD8+ T cells from thawed PBMCs. The receptor library was made with the immunoSEQ multiplex PCR assay. The clones in this table, taken by TCRdb from immuneACCESS, are in-frame only. Not every clone is retained; where verified, under half of the shortfall comes from an unresolved V gene, and the cause of the rest is unknown. Across this sample there are 19,000 or so clones, with around nine tenths seen only once. Roughly 6.1% of the sample is held by the ten biggest clonotypes. The specimen was CD8+ T cells from blood. The receptor source for this set is a human donor with classical Hodgkin lymphoma.

The rearrangement links TRBV6-5 to TRBJ1-5, with D perhaps matching TRBD1 (6 bases). CDR1 MNHEY and CDR2 SVGAGI come from the germline V gene. The V gene lost 4 bases and the J gene lost 7 bases, with 17 bases spanning the gap. The CDR3 extends over 15 amino acids. CDR3 bases: TGTGCCAGCAGTTTAACAGGGTCCTTTGGGCAGCCCCAGCATTTT. Translated: CASSLTGSFGQPQHF.

The chain couples TRBV7-9 to TRBJ1-6; D is ambiguous. Germline CDR1 SEHNR, CDR2 FQNEAQ (reference sequence). CDR3 length: 15 residues. Trimming took 4 bases from V and 2 from J, leaving 9 bases between them. For the CDR3, the DNA is TGTGCCAGCAGCTCGCGGGCCGCCTATAATTCACCCCTCCACTTT. The encoded protein is CASSSRAAYNSPLHF.

The chain uses TRBV4-2 and TRBJ2-2, with D possibly being TRBD2 (5 bases). Trimming took 4 bases from V and 2 from J, leaving 11 bases between them. CDR3 size: 15 residues. From germline, CDR1 is LGHNA and CDR2 YNFKEQ. The CDR3 sequence: CASSLSTGNTGELFF. The CDR3 DNA sequence: TGTGCCAGCAGCCTGTCGACGGGAAACACCGGGGAGCTGTTTTTT.

The rearrangement uses TRBV7-9 and TRBJ1-1; TRBD1 agrees at 8 bases. The V and J ends lost 5 bases and 2 bases, in that order; junction bases with no gene match: 10. This CDR3 has 16 amino acids. The germline V gene has CDR1 SEHNR and CDR2 FQNEAQ (reference sequence). In DNA form, the CDR3 reads TGTGCCAGCAGCACCCAGGGGGCGGGGGGAAACACTGAAGCTTTCTTT. As protein: CASSTQGAGGNTEAFF.

The CDR3 coding sequence is TGTGCCAGCAGCGCCGGAGCCTACTACGAGCAGTACTTC. Amino acids: CASSAGAYYEQYF. The chain carries TRBV7-6 and TRBJ2-7; D is undetermined. The ends were cut back, 5 bases at V and 3 bases at J, with 11 bases in the middle. There are 13 residues in the CDR3. Germline V CDR1 and CDR2: SGHVS, FNYEAQ.

The V and J genes are TRBV28 and TRBJ2-5; D may be TRBD2 (6 bases). The germline V gene encodes CDR1 MDHEN and CDR2 SYDVKM. Trimming shortened V by 7 bases and J by 1 base, and 16 bases separated the two germline ends. CDR3 size: 15 residues. The CDR3 DNA sequence: TGTGCCAGCACCCAAGACGGGAGCGCCCAAGAGACCCAGTACTTC. Protein sequence: CASTQDGSAQETQYF.

The chain employs TRBV19 and TRBJ1-1, with D unresolved. The CDR3 length is 13 residues. V was trimmed by 3 bases and J by 1 base, leaving 6 bases between them. Germline V lookup: CDR1 LNHDA, CDR2 SQIVND (reference sequence). The CDR3 loop reads CASSISRNTEAFF. In nucleotides, the CDR3 is TGTGCCAGTAGTATTTCACGGAACACTGAAGCTTTCTTT.

This chain uses TRBV4-1 with TRBJ1-2; 7 nucleotides align to TRBD1. Germline values: CDR1 MGHRA, CDR2 YSYEKL. V was pared by 3 bases and J by 8 bases, with 12 bases of the junction left unmatched. This CDR3 spans 15 amino acids. The CDR3 loop is CASSQTRAGGGGYTF. In DNA form, the CDR3 reads TGCGCCAGCAGCCAGACTAGAGCAGGGGGGGGAGGCTACACCTTC.

The V gene is TRBV7-9, the J gene TRBJ2-5, with 10 bases aligning to TRBD2. With 5 bases clipped from V and 3 bases from J, the junction kept 6 bases outside the gene matches. Germline CDR1 SEHNR, CDR2 FQNEAQ (reference sequence). The CDR3 spans 15 residues. The CDR3 sequence: CASSPRTSGKETQYF. The CDR3 DNA follows: TGTGCCAGCAGCCCGAGGACTAGCGGTAAAGAGACCCAGTACTTC.

V is TRBV9 and J is TRBJ1-6; D unresolved. V lost 4 bases and J 4 bases, leaving 12 bases between the germline ends. Germline V gives CDR1 SGDLS, CDR2 YYNGEE. The CDR3 is 15 amino acids. The CDR3 coding sequence is TGTGCCAGCAGCCCCGACTCGAATTATAATTCACCCCTCCACTTT. This gives the protein CASSPDSNYNSPLHF.

V and J are TRBV7-9 and TRBJ2-7; TRBD1 agrees at 7 bases. CDR1 is SEHNR, CDR2 FQNEAQ, per germline (reference sequence). The CDR3 has 16 residues. Trimming took 5 bases from V and 4 from J; bases not matched to a gene: 14. The CDR3 loop is CASSHRDRPYPYEQYF. The CDR3 DNA reads TGTGCCAGCAGCCACAGGGACAGACCTTACCCTTACGAGCAGTACTTC.

This sequence joins TRBV2 and TRBJ1-1; unclear D gene. This CDR3 region has 10 residues. The germline gives CDR1 SNHLY, CDR2 FYNNEI. The V gene lost 7 bases and the J gene lost 3 bases, with 3 bases spanning the gap. Here the CDR3 DNA reads TGTGCCAGCATCGACACTGAAGCTTTCTTT. This sequence encodes CASIDTEAFF.

The gene calls are TRBV19 and TRBJ2-1; unclear D gene. This CDR3 is built from 13 residues. Germline CDR1 and CDR2: LNHDA and SQIVND (reference sequence). Trimming took 7 bases from V and 4 from J, leaving 11 bases between them. In DNA, the CDR3 is TGTGCCAGTACCCCTAGGAGTTACAATGAGCAGTTCTTC. Encoded protein: CASTPRSYNEQFF.

The chain is built from TRBV6-5 and TRBJ2-7, with 11 positions matching TRBD2. Germline assignment: CDR1 MNHEY and CDR2 SVGAGI. J lost 3 bases, V lost 5 bases, and 6 bases had no gene match. This CDR3 spans 15 amino acids. The CDR3 sequence: CASSLTGTSGYEQYF. CDR3 nucleotide sequence: TGTGCCAGCAGTCTCACCGGGACTAGCGGCTACGAGCAGTACTTC.

The rearrangement joins TRBV4-3 to TRBJ2-1; D is uncertain. CDR1 and CDR2 from the germline V gene are LGHNA and YSLEER. CDR3 length: 14 residues. Trimming cost V 5 bases and J 6 bases, with 14 bases left between them. The CDR3 sequence is CASSYGLGSNEQFF. The CDR3 region has the DNA TGCGCCAGCAGCTATGGATTAGGATCCAATGAGCAGTTCTTC.

The chain employs TRBV4-3 and TRBJ2-1; maybe TRBD1 (6 bases). Germline V gene sequence: CDR1 LGHNA, CDR2 YSLEER. CDR3 length: 16 residues. With 3 bases removed from V and 2 bases from J, the gap between germline ends came to 14 bases. This chain's CDR3 is CASSQWDKAAYNEQFF. The CDR3 nucleotides are TGCGCCAGCAGCCAGTGGGACAAAGCAGCCTACAATGAGCAGTTCTTC.

The rearrangement joins TRBV2 to TRBJ2-5; D not resolved. The V and J ends lost 6 bases and 5 bases respectively, with 19 bases between them. The CDR3 totals 15 residues. Germline loops: CDR1 SNHLY, CDR2 FYNNEI. The CDR3 loop reads CASSQNGSGRETQYF. The CDR3 nucleotides are TGTGCCAGCAGCCAAAACGGGTCAGGCCGGGAGACCCAGTACTTC.

This clone was seen only once. The J gene is TRBJ2-3, the V gene TRBV6-1, with 9 bases that match TRBD1. V lost 4 bases, J lost 4 bases, and 9 bases stayed unmatched. The CDR3 is made up of 16 amino acids. The germline CDR1 and CDR2 sequences are MNHNS and SASEGT. CDR3 coding DNA: TGTGCCAGCAGTGCTACACAGGGGGCTGTTCCAGATACGCAGTATTTT. It encodes CASSATQGAVPDTQYF.

The rearrangement uses TRBV27 and TRBJ2-7, with a weak D call TRBD1 (6 bases). V was shortened by 6 bases and J by 1 base, with 13 bases between the two germline ends. This CDR3 contains 14 residues. CDR1 and CDR2 (germline): MNHEY, SMNVEV (reference sequence). The CDR3 DNA sequence: TGTGCCAGCAGACCAGAGGACAGATCCTACGAGCAGTACTTC. Translated: CASRPEDRSYEQYF.

V gene TRBV4-3 combines with J gene TRBJ1-4; maybe TRBD1 (6 bases). The CDR3 contains 15 residues. Trimming took 1 base from V and 4 from J, leaving 10 bases between them. Germline loops: CDR1 LGHNA, CDR2 YSLEER. The CDR3 is CASSQVGGNNEKLFF. The CDR3 DNA reads TGCGCCAGCAGCCAAGTAGGGGGGAATAATGAAAAACTGTTTTTT.

The gene calls are TRBV6-5 and TRBJ2-3, with D maybe TRBD1 (5 bases). The germline CDR1 and CDR2 sequences are MNHEY and SVGAGI. The CDR3 is 15 residues long. V dropped 0 bases and J dropped 3 bases, with 10 bases sitting between them. CDR3 DNA sequence: TGTGCCAGCAGTTACTCAGGGGTAGGGACAGATACGCAGTATTTT. Its translation: CASSYSGVGTDTQYF.

J is TRBJ1-1 and V is TRBV6-4; D call uncertain. Trimming pared 0 bases from V and 7 bases from J, leaving 9 bases between. The CDR3 has 13 residues. From germline, CDR1 is MRHNA and CDR2 SNTAGT. CDR3 amino acids: CASSDSVAGEAFF. DNA of the CDR3: TGTGCCAGCAGTGACTCCGTGGCAGGTGAAGCTTTCTTT.

The chain uses TRBV29-1 and TRBJ2-7; D call uncertain. The CDR3 length is 14 residues. Germline V gene lookup returns CDR1 SQVTM and CDR2 ANQGSEA. Trimming took 3 bases from V and 0 from J, leaving 12 bases between them. The DNA of the CDR3 is TGCAGCGTTGAGGCAGGAAAAAGCTCCTACGAGCAGTACTTC. This gives the protein CSVEAGKSSYEQYF.

V and J are TRBV6-5 and TRBJ1-6; D is uncertain. V lost 2 bases and J 11 bases, leaving 13 bases between the germline ends. The CDR3 covers 14 residues. Germline V lookup: CDR1 MNHEY, CDR2 SVGAGI. The CDR3 sequence: CASSYGRENPPLHF. The CDR3 DNA follows: TGTGCCAGCAGTTACGGTAGAGAGAATCCACCCCTCCACTTT.